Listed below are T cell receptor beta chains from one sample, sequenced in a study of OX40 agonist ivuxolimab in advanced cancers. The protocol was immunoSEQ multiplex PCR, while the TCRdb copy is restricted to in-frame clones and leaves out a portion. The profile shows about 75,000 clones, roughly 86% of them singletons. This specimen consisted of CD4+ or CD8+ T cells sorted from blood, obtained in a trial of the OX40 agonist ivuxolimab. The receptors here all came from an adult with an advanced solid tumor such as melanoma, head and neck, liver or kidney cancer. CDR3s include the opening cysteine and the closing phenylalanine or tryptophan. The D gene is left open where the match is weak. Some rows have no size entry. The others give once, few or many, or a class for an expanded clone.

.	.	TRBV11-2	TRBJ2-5	TGTGCCAGCAGCCCGGAGGATCGAGAGACCCAGTACTTC	CASSPEDRETQYF
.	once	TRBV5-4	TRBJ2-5	TGTGCCAGCAGCTTGGTAGGGAACCAAGAGACCCAGTACTTC	CASSLVGNQETQYF
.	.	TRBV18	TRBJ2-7	TGTGCCAGCTCACAACTGACAGCGAGCTCCTACGAGCAGTACTTC	CASSQLTASSYEQYF
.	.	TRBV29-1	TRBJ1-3	TGCAGCGTCGCAACTACAGCCTTCTCTGGAAACACCATATATTTT	CSVATTAFSGNTIYF
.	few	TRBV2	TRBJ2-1	TGTGCCAGCACCTATAGGTATGAGCAGTTCTTC	CASTYRYEQFF
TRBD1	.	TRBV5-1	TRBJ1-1	TGCGCCAGCAGCGTCCGACCGACAGGGGTAGACACTGAAGCTTTCTTT	CASSVRPTGVDTEAFF
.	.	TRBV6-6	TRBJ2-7	TGTGCCAGCAGCCGGATAACAGGGTTGTGGCACGAGCAGTACTTC	CASSRITGLWHEQYF
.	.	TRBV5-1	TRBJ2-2	TGCGCCAGCAGCTTGCTAGGGAACACCGGGGAGCTGTTTTTT	CASSLLGNTGELFF
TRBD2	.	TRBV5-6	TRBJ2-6	TGTGCCAGCAGCATGACTAGCGGTCCACGCTCTGGGGCCAACGTCCTGGCTTTC	CASSMTSGPRSGANVLAF
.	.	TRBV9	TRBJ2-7	TGTGCCAGCAGCGCTCAGGTTGGGAGCTCCTACGAGCAGTACTTC	CASSAQVGSSYEQYF
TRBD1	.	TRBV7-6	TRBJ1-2	TGTGCCAGCAGCTTAGGACAGGGACCTAACTATGGCTACACCTTC	CASSLGQGPNYGYTF
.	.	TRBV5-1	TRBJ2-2	TGCGCCAGCAGAACAGGGCCCGGTCCCGGGGAGCTGTTTTTT	CASRTGPGPGELFF
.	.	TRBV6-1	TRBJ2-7	TGTGCCAGCGGGACCCTATACGAGCAGTACTTC	CASGTLYEQYF
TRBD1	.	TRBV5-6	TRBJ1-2	TGTGCCAGCAGACCATGGACAGGGTATGGCTACACCTTC	CASRPWTGYGYTF
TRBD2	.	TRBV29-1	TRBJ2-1	TGCAGCGAGGGACTAGCGGGGGTTAATGAGCAGTTCTTC	CSEGLAGVNEQFF
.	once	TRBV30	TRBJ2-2	TGTGCCTGGCGCCTCGGGACAACGAACACCGGGGAGCTGTTTTTT	CAWRLGTTNTGELFF
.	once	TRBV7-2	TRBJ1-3	TGTGCCAGCAGCTTTCGCGGACGGTCCTCTGGAAACACCATATATTTT	CASSFRGRSSGNTIYF
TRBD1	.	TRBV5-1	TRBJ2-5	TGCGCCAGCAGCTCCCAGACAGGGGGGGAGACCCAGTACTTC	CASSSQTGGETQYF
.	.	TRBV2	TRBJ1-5	TGTGCCAGCAGGGGCGGGGCGTCGCCCCAGCATTTT	CASRGGASPQHF
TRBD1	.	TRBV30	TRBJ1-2	TGTGCCTGGAGTGAACTACAGGGGGCAGGTCGGACTGGCTACACCTTC	CAWSELQGAGRTGYTF
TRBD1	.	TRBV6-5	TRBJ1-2	TGTGCCAGCAGTTTGAGCCAGGGGGCTAACTATGGCTACACCTTC	CASSLSQGANYGYTF
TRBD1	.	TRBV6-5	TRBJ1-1	TGTGCCAGCAGTACATCAACAGGGGTGAACACTGAAGCTTTCTTT	CASSTSTGVNTEAFF
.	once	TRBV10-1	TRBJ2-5	TGCGCCAGCAGTGAAGGGTGGGAGACCCAGTACTTC	CASSEGWETQYF
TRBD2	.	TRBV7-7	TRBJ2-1	TGTGCCAGCAGCTTACATTCTAGCGGGACGACCGAGCAGTTCTTC	CASSLHSSGTTEQFF
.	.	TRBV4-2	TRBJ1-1	TGTGCCAGCAGCCAAGACATCGGCAGGGGAAACACTGAAGCTTTCTTT	CASSQDIGRGNTEAFF
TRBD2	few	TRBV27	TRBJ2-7	TGTGCCAGCGGGAATTCCGGGGGGTTCCTAAGTGAGCAGTACTTC	CASGNSGGFLSEQYF
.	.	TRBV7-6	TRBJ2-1	TGTGCCAGCAGAGTAGAAGTATCCTCCAATGAGCAGTTCTTC	CASRVEVSSNEQFF
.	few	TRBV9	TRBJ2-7	TGTGCCAGCAGCGTAGCGATGAATCTGGGGGCGGGTGAGCAGTACTTC	CASSVAMNLGAGEQYF
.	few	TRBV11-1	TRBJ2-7	TGTGCCAGCAGCTTAGGGGACTACGAGCAGTACTTC	CASSLGDYEQYF
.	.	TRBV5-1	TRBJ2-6	TGCGCCAGCAGCTTGTCAAGGGTTGCTGGGGCCAACGTCCTGACTTTC	CASSLSRVAGANVLTF